The 27 T cell receptor beta chains listed next were all sequenced from one sample in a study of blood T cell repertoires in COVID-19 (dated by TCRdb to about 2020). Library preparation employed the immunoSEQ multiplex PCR assay. Imported from immuneACCESS, the table was reduced by TCRdb to in-frame sequences with V and J called. These copies leave out some clones; in studies compared against another copy, an unresolved V gene accounts for under half, and the cause of the remainder is not known. The sample includes 200,000 to 250,000 clones, with 85% observed a single time. About 6.3% of the sample is held by the ten biggest clonotypes. The specimen sequenced was peripheral blood. Receptors originate from a woman aged 55-69 years with active or convalescent COVID-19.

The chain employs TRBV9 and TRBJ2-3; TRBD2 agrees at 14 bases. Per the germline V gene, CDR1 is SGDLS and CDR2 is YYNGEE. The CDR3 consists of 19 residues. With V trimmed by 0 bases and J by 4 bases, 10 bases remained unmatched. The DNA for the CDR3 is TGTGCCAGCAGCGTAGCACCGGGACTAGCGGGAGAGAGGGCAGATACGCAGTATTTT. The encoded protein is CASSVAPGLAGERADTQYF.

V and J are TRBV4-2 and TRBJ1-4, with 7 bases fitting TRBD1. The trim removed 4 bases at V and 4 bases at J, leaving 3 bases unmatched. There are 14 residues in the CDR3. The germline gives CDR1 LGHNA, CDR2 YNFKEQ. CDR3 region: CASSRGTDNEKLFF. CDR3 sequence (DNA): TGTGCCAGCAGCCGAGGGACAGATAATGAAAAACTGTTTTTT.

As to this clone: Other DNA sequences in this specimen translate into the identical CDR3. V is TRBV24-1 and J is TRBJ1-2, with 9 nucleotides matching TRBD1. Germline V lookup: CDR1 KGHDR, CDR2 SFDVKD. V lost 7 bases, J lost 4 bases, and 0 bases stayed unmatched. The length of the CDR3 is 12 residues. CDR3 amino acids: CATRDRGYGYTF. The CDR3 region has the DNA TGTGCCACCAGGGACAGGGGCTATGGCTACACCTTC.

The rearrangement uses TRBV7-9 and TRBJ2-5; perhaps TRBD1 as D (5 bases). Germline V CDR1 and CDR2: SEHNR, FQNEAQ (reference sequence). Trimming removed 4 bases from V and 4 bases from J, with 19 bases in between. The CDR3 contains 16 residues. The CDR3 sequence: CASSSSRQGGRETQYF. In DNA, the CDR3 is TGTGCCAGCAGCTCCTCGAGGCAGGGTGGTCGAGAGACCCAGTACTTC.

The chain joins TRBV29-1 to TRBJ1-2, with D possibly matching TRBD1 (6 bases). The CDR3 consists of 16 residues. Germline CDR1 reads SQVTM; CDR2 reads ANQGSEA. The V gene lost 4 bases and the J gene lost 7 bases, with 25 bases spanning the gap. The CDR3 protein is CSVAEAGVTGYSGYTF. CDR3 coding DNA: TGCAGCGTTGCGGAAGCAGGGGTAACGGGGTATAGTGGCTACACCTTC. The full variable domain, rest sourced from reference TRBV29-1 and TRBJ1-2, is SAVISQKPSRDICQRGTSLTIQCQVDSQVTMMFWYRQQPGQSLTLIATANQGSEATYESGFVIDKFPISRPNLTFSTLTVSNMSPEDSSIYLCSVAEAGVTGYSGYTFGSGTRLTVV.

The chain joins TRBV6-5 to TRBJ1-2, with 8 bases fitting TRBD1. Germline V CDR1 and CDR2: MNHEY, SVGAGI. The CDR3 is 14 amino acids. The V and J ends lost 7 bases and 4 bases, in that order; junction bases with no gene match: 8. CDR3 residues: CASTEDRALYGYTF. CDR3 nucleotides: TGTGCCAGCACCGAGGACAGGGCCCTCTATGGCTACACCTTC.

J is TRBJ2-5 and V is TRBV30; TRBD2 matches 9 bases. V shed 3 bases, J shed 5 bases, and the junction held 7 bases outside the gene matches. This CDR3 spans 14 amino acids. Germline V CDR1 and CDR2: GTSNPN, SVGIG (reference sequence). The CDR3 DNA reads as TGTGCCTGGAGGGATAGCGGGAGAAGGGAGACCCAGTACTTC. Protein product: CAWRDSGRRETQYF. Drawing the rest from reference TRBV30 and TRBJ2-5, the complete variable domain is SQTIHQWPATLVQPVGSPLSLECTVEGTSNPNLYWYRQAAGRGLQLLFYSVGIGQISSEVPQNLSASRPQDRQFILSSKKLLLSDSGFYLCAWRDSGRRETQYFGPGTRLLVL.

The chain couples TRBV19 to TRBJ1-2; 7 bases are shared with TRBD1. The germline CDR1 and CDR2 sequences are LNHDA and SQIVND (reference sequence). Losses at the gene ends were 5 bases for V and 8 bases for J; bases not matched to a gene: 14. The CDR3 runs 15 residues. The CDR3 here is CASSPTRQGVRGYTF. CDR3 DNA: TGTGCCAGTAGTCCGACCCGACAGGGTGTTAGGGGCTACACCTTC. The variable domain in full, with the rest retrieved from reference TRBV19 and TRBJ1-2, is DGGITQSPKYLFRKEGQNVTLSCEQNLNHDAMYWYRQDPGQGLRLIYYSQIVNDFQKGDIAEGYSVSREKKESFPLTVTSAQKNPTAFYLCASSPTRQGVRGYTFGSGTRLTVV.

This clone has more than one count but fewer than ten. The chain has TRBV19 and TRBJ2-7, with 8 positions matching TRBD2. CDR3 length: 14 amino acids. Per the germline V gene, CDR1 is LNHDA and CDR2 is SQIVND (reference sequence). V was clipped by 1 base and J by 6 bases; unmatched bases: 5. CDR3 protein: CASSIAGGLAEQYF. As DNA, the CDR3 is TGTGCCAGTAGTATAGCGGGAGGGCTCGCCGAGCAGTACTTC. Drawing the rest from reference TRBV19 and TRBJ2-7, the complete variable domain is DGGITQSPKYLFRKEGQNVTLSCEQNLNHDAMYWYRQDPGQGLRLIYYSQIVNDFQKGDIAEGYSVSREKKESFPLTVTSAQKNPTAFYLCASSIAGGLAEQYFGPGTRLTVT.

The rearrangement links TRBV14 to TRBJ2-3, with 7 nucleotides matching TRBD1. After removal of 3 bases from V and 1 base from J, the junction contained 4 bases not matched to a gene. From germline, CDR1 is SGHDN and CDR2 FVKESK. The CDR3 extends over 15 amino acids. CDR3 nucleotides: TGTGCCAGCAGCCATAGGGGGCCCCGCACAGATACGCAGTATTTT. This encodes CASSHRGPRTDTQYF.

This chain connects TRBV2 to TRBJ2-1; 10 nucleotides line up with TRBD2. Germline CDR1 reads SNHLY; CDR2 reads FYNNEI. The CDR3 runs 16 residues. The V and J ends lost 5 bases and 8 bases, in that order; junction bases with no gene match: 12. The DNA of the CDR3 is TGTGCCAGCAGTTGGGACCGGGGGCTAGCGGGAGATGAGCAGTTCTTC. Its translation is CASSWDRGLAGDEQFF.

V gene TRBV7-2 combines with J gene TRBJ2-5, with D tentatively TRBD2 (7 bases). This CDR3 is built from 13 residues. Germline V gene data show CDR1 as SGHTA and CDR2 as FQGNSA. The germline V and J ends were trimmed by 5 bases and 5 bases, with 12 bases remaining between them. The CDR3 DNA follows: TGTGCCAGCAGCGGGGGGGCCGCCGAGACCCAGTACTTC. Translating gives CASSGGAAETQYF.

V gene TRBV11-2 combines with J gene TRBJ2-5; TRBD1 matches 7 bases. The CDR3 spans 15 residues. Germline CDR1 and CDR2: SGHAT and FQNNGV. J was trimmed by 5 bases and V by 5 bases; bases with no gene match: 11. The CDR3 bases are TGTGCCAGCAGCACAATGGGACAGCGGAGGGAGACCCAGTACTTC. Translating gives CASSTMGQRRETQYF.

The chain is built from TRBV5-1 and TRBJ1-5; no firm D call. Trimming stripped 2 bases from V and 7 bases from J, with 22 bases between. The CDR3 runs to 17 residues. CDR1 SGHRS and CDR2 YFSETQ come from the germline V gene. Here the CDR3 reads CASSLSFLTEPGQPQHF. The CDR3 region has the DNA TGCGCCAGCAGCTTATCGTTCTTGACTGAACCCGGGCAGCCCCAGCATTTT.

The CDR3 DNA follows: TGTGCCAGTATCAGGGCCTCGAGCACTGAAGCTTTCTTT. It specifies CASIRASSTEAFF. This chain uses TRBV6-5 with TRBJ1-1, with D possibly matching TRBD1 (5 bases). The CDR3 is 13 residues long. Per the germline V gene, CDR1 is MNHEY and CDR2 is SVGAGI. Trimming took off 9 bases at V and 4 bases at J, with 15 bases between the two ends.

The chain links TRBV10-2 to TRBJ2-5; 9 bases line up with TRBD1. The CDR3 extends over 15 amino acids. Losses at the gene ends were 0 bases for V and 3 bases for J; bases not matched to a gene: 2. Germline V CDR1 and CDR2: WSHSY, SAAADI. The CDR3 loop is CASSESGTGKETQYF. In nucleotides, the CDR3 is TGCGCCAGCAGTGAGTCCGGGACAGGGAAAGAGACCCAGTACTTC.

The chain is built from TRBV19 and TRBJ2-3, with D possibly TRBD1 on 5 matching bases. Trimming shortened V by 6 bases and J by 0 bases, and 10 bases separated the two germline ends. The CDR3 runs 14 residues. The germline CDR1 and CDR2 sequences are LNHDA and SQIVND (reference sequence). CDR3 residues: CASSPQGSTDTQYF. In DNA form, the CDR3 reads TGTGCCAGTAGCCCCCAGGGTAGCACAGATACGCAGTATTTT.

This chain connects TRBV24-1 to TRBJ2-2; 10 nucleotides line up with TRBD1. From germline, CDR1 is KGHDR and CDR2 SFDVKD. V lost 6 bases, J lost 0 bases, and 6 bases stayed unmatched. This CDR3 has 17 residues. DNA for the CDR3: TGTGCCACCAGTATGCCGGGACAGGGGACGAACACCGGGGAGCTGTTTTTT. It translates to CATSMPGQGTNTGELFF.

The chain couples TRBV6-5 to TRBJ1-1, with TRBD1 matching over 7 bases. V lost 7 bases, J lost 6 bases, and 14 bases stayed unmatched. The CDR3 is 15 residues long. Germline V gives CDR1 MNHEY, CDR2 SVGAGI. The CDR3 region is CASIIRAGGIPEAFF. CDR3 nucleotide sequence: TGTGCCAGCATCATTCGCGCAGGGGGAATCCCTGAAGCTTTCTTT.

The genes are TRBV7-6 and TRBJ1-4; D perhaps matches TRBD1 (5 bases). The CDR3 is 13 amino acids. The germline V gene has CDR1 SGHVS and CDR2 FNYEAQ. V was shortened by 5 bases and J by 6 bases, with 10 bases between the two germline ends. The CDR3 bases are TGTGCCAGCAGCCTACAGGCGGATGAAAAACTGTTTTTT. Residues: CASSLQADEKLFF.

The rearrangement links TRBV19 to TRBJ2-7, with 8 positions matching TRBD1. The CDR3 is made up of 14 amino acids. Per the germline V gene, CDR1 is LNHDA and CDR2 is SQIVND (reference sequence). V gave up 1 base and J gave up 5 bases; unmatched junction bases: 4. For the CDR3, the DNA is TGTGCCAGTAGTATAGGGTCAGGGGGCCACGAGCAGTACTTC. Translation: CASSIGSGGHEQYF.

V and J are TRBV19 and TRBJ1-1; 10 bases fit TRBD1. The CDR3 loop spans 16 amino acids. Per the germline V gene, CDR1 is LNHDA and CDR2 is SQIVND (reference sequence). V was clipped by 6 bases and J by 4 bases; unmatched bases: 11. CDR3 nucleotides: TGTGCCAGTAGAACGACAGGGGGCGGATCCGGCACTGAAGCTTTCTTT. Protein: CASRTTGGGSGTEAFF.

The genes are TRBV29-1 and TRBJ2-3; 7 bases map to TRBD1. V shed 7 bases and J 5 bases; nucleotides not matched to a gene: 9. The CDR3 spans 13 residues. Germline V gene sequence: CDR1 SQVTM, CDR2 ANQGSEA. CDR3 region: CSGQGVGRDTQYF. The CDR3 DNA follows: TGCAGCGGGCAGGGGGTCGGACGAGATACGCAGTATTTT.

The chain has TRBV5-6 and TRBJ2-3; 8 bases match TRBD2. Per germline, CDR1 SGHDT and CDR2 YYEEEE. V lost 0 bases, J lost 11 bases, and 5 bases stayed unmatched. The CDR3 contains 13 residues. CDR3 bases: TGTGCCAGCAGCTTGGATCCGGGAGGGGAGCAGTATTTT. Translation: CASSLDPGGEQYF. The full variable domain, completed using reference TRBV5-6 and TRBJ2-3, is DAGVTQSPTHLIKTRGQQVTLRCSPKSGHDTVSWYQQALGQGPQFIFQYYEEEERQRGNFPDRFSGHQFPNYSSELNVNALLLGDSALYLCASSLDPGGEQYFGPGTRLTVL.

This clone has just one count. The V call is TRBV18, the J call TRBJ2-5; D is perhaps TRBD2 (5 bases). Per germline, CDR1 KGHSH and CDR2 LQKENI. CDR3 length equals 13 residues. Trimming removed 6 bases from V and 5 bases from J, with 13 bases in between. The CDR3 is CASSRAAEETQYF. CDR3 DNA: TGTGCCAGCTCTCGAGCAGCGGAGGAGACCCAGTACTTC. The variable domain in full, with the rest retrieved from reference TRBV18 and TRBJ2-5, is NAGVMQNPRHLVRRRGQEARLRCSPMKGHSHVYWYRQLPEEGLKFMVYLQKENIIDESGMPKERFSAEFPKEGPSILRIQQVVRGDSAAYFCASSRAAEETQYFGPGTRLLVL.

The chain employs TRBV30 and TRBJ1-2; D is unresolved. The CDR3 is 14 residues long. CDR1 GTSNPN and CDR2 SVGIG come from the germline V gene (reference sequence). V lost 4 bases and J 3 bases, leaving 15 bases between the germline ends. The CDR3: CAWTEGSTYYGYTF. In DNA, the CDR3 is TGTGCCTGGACGGAAGGGAGTACGTACTATGGCTACACCTTC. Drawing the rest from reference TRBV30 and TRBJ1-2, the complete variable domain is SQTIHQWPATLVQPVGSPLSLECTVEGTSNPNLYWYRQAAGRGLQLLFYSVGIGQISSEVPQNLSASRPQDRQFILSSKKLLLSDSGFYLCAWTEGSTYYGYTFGSGTRLTVV.

This clone was observed a single time. This rearrangement joins TRBV28 to TRBJ2-7, with 8 bases that match TRBD1. The CDR3 loop spans 15 amino acids. In germline, CDR1 is MDHEN, CDR2 SYDVKM. V lost 4 bases to trimming and J lost 2 bases; unmatched junction nucleotides: 7. In nucleotides, the CDR3 is TGTGCCAGCAGTTCTTCCCGACAGGGGACCTACGAGCAGTACGTC. Translated: CASSSSRQGTYEQYV.